This T cell receptor beta chain derives from a study of Ad26.COV2.S vaccination and SARS-CoV-2 variants. Study information: Enrolled in COV1001, the donor was in the Ad26.COV2.S trial arm, which received the vaccine.

With 3 bases clipped from V and 7 bases from J, the junction kept 11 bases outside the gene matches. The CDR3 runs to 17 residues. Germline values: CDR1 LGHDT, CDR2 YNNKEL (reference sequence). Assay: immunoSEQ multiplex PCR; the TCRdb copy retains only in-frame clones and omits some. The sample has about 480,000 clones; around nine tenths are singletons. Details on this clone: Its target is not known.

The sample's treatment: some 20 received Ad26.COV2.S at low or high dose, single or two shots; several received placebo; per-sample allocation not given. Sample collection was performed on day 63 after the first vaccine or placebo injection. Study-wide findings and caveats: Vaccine and placebo groups showed comparable non-spike TCR breadth. It was reported that spike-specific CD8+ and CD4+ T cell responses were substantially broad after vaccination.

The sample here was peripheral blood, taken in a trial of Ad26.COV2.S vaccine versus placebo. The sequence was obtained from a person between 18 and 65 years old who received the Ad26.COV2.S COVID-19 vaccine or a placebo. The chain employs TRBV3-1 (or the pseudogene TRBV3-2) and TRBJ2-4, with 11 bases that match TRBD2. The CDR3 is CASSHPRGLAGGNIQYF. The CDR3 nucleotides are TGTGCCAGCAGCCATCCCCGGGGGTTAGCGGGAGGGAACATTCAGTACTTC.